Listed below are T cell receptor beta chains from one sample, sequenced in a study of CD8+CD57+ T cells in acquired aplastic anemia. MiXCR was run by TCRdb on the reads, yielding one entry per CDR3 protein. The sample shows hundreds of thousands of distinct CDR3 sequences, about a third of them seen only once. The sequencing sample was made of sorted CD4+, CD8+, or CD8+CD57+ T cells (not recorded which) from PBMCs. The receptors were gathered from a human donor with aplastic anemia. Both conserved end residues are part of each CDR3. The order of the fields is J gene, V gene, D gene, clone size, CDR3 protein, CDR3 DNA. D genes are given only for firm matches. Only some rows state a clone size, as once, few, many or a class for expanded clones.

J gene: TRBJ1-1; V gene: TRBV19; D gene: TRBD1; clone size: many; CDR3 protein: CASMKGADWSTEAFF; CDR3 DNA: TGTGCCAGTATGAAGGGGGCGGATTGGAGCACTGAAGCTTTCTTT
J gene: TRBJ2-7; V gene: TRBV30; D gene: NA; clone size: NA; CDR3 protein: CAWSPGLYEQYF; CDR3 DNA: TGTGCCTGGAGTCCAGGACTCTACGAGCAGTACTTC
J gene: TRBJ1-6; V gene: TRBV4-3; D gene: TRBD1; clone size: NA; CDR3 protein: CASSQDGDRANSPLHF; CDR3 DNA: TGCGCCAGCAGCCAAGATGGGGACAGGGCAAATTCACCCCTCCACTTT
J gene: TRBJ1-3; V gene: TRBV29-1; D gene: NA; clone size: few; CDR3 protein: CSLAGINSGNTIYF; CDR3 DNA: TGCAGCTTAGCAGGAATCAACTCTGGAAACACCATATATTTT
J gene: TRBJ2-7; V gene: TRBV2; D gene: NA; clone size: NA; CDR3 protein: CASSPPGVSYEQYF; CDR3 DNA: TGTGCCAGCAGCCCCCCCGGGGTATCCTACGAGCAGTACTTC
J gene: TRBJ2-2; V gene: TRBV19; D gene: NA; clone size: many; CDR3 protein: CASSIQGMTGELFF; CDR3 DNA: TGTGCCAGTAGTATACAGGGCATGACCGGGGAGCTGTTTTTT
J gene: TRBJ1-5; V gene: TRBV2; D gene: TRBD1; clone size: once; CDR3 protein: CASKETGAQPQHF; CDR3 DNA: TGTGCCAGCAAAGAGACAGGGGCTCAGCCCCAGCATTTT
J gene: TRBJ1-3; V gene: TRBV19; D gene: NA; clone size: many; CDR3 protein: CASSWTAGNTIYF; CDR3 DNA: TGTGCCAGTAGTTGGACAGCAGGAAACACCATATATTTT
J gene: TRBJ1-2; V gene: TRBV7-2; D gene: TRBD1; clone size: NA; CDR3 protein: CASSPHDRVNYGYTF; CDR3 DNA: TGTGCCAGCAGCCCCCACGACAGGGTGAACTATGGCTACACCTTC
J gene: TRBJ1-1; V gene: TRBV25-1; D gene: NA; clone size: many; CDR3 protein: CASSWGLNTEAFF; CDR3 DNA: TGTGCCAGCAGTTGGGGACTGAACACTGAAGCTTTCTTT
J gene: TRBJ2-3; V gene: TRBV9; D gene: NA; clone size: NA; CDR3 protein: CASSVAAGSTDTQYF; CDR3 DNA: TGTGCCAGCAGCGTAGCTGCGGGGAGCACAGATACGCAGTATTTT
J gene: TRBJ2-2; V gene: TRBV5-1; D gene: NA; clone size: few; CDR3 protein: CASSLQGTSGELFF; CDR3 DNA: TGCGCCAGCAGCTTGCAGGGAACATCCGGGGAGCTGTTTTTT
J gene: TRBJ1-1; V gene: TRBV4-3; D gene: NA; clone size: NA; CDR3 protein: CASSQDLLGPKETEAFF; CDR3 DNA: TGCGCCAGCAGCCAAGATCTTTTGGGGCCGAAGGAGACTGAAGCTTTCTTT
J gene: TRBJ2-2; V gene: TRBV29-1; D gene: TRBD1; clone size: few; CDR3 protein: CSARRDRGLLTGELFF; CDR3 DNA: TGCAGCGCCCGCCGGGACAGGGGACTTTTAACCGGGGAGCTGTTTTTT
J gene: TRBJ2-2; V gene: TRBV20-1; D gene: NA; clone size: NA; CDR3 protein: CSARMGELFF; CDR3 DNA: TGCAGTGCTAGAATGGGGGAGCTGTTTTTT
J gene: TRBJ1-2; V gene: TRBV20-1; D gene: TRBD1; clone size: many; CDR3 protein: CSADSRTGMYGYTF; CDR3 DNA: TGCAGTGCGGACTCCCGGACAGGGATGTATGGCTACACCTTC
J gene: TRBJ1-1; V gene: TRBV10-3; D gene: TRBD1; clone size: few; CDR3 protein: CASSTGVLGTEAFF; CDR3 DNA: TGTGCCAGCAGTACAGGGGTTTTGGGCACTGAAGCTTTCTTT
J gene: TRBJ2-5; V gene: TRBV20-1; D gene: NA; clone size: few; CDR3 protein: CSARALSETQYF; CDR3 DNA: TGCAGTGCTAGAGCCCTCTCCGAGACCCAGTACTTC
J gene: TRBJ2-7; V gene: TRBV25-1; D gene: NA; clone size: NA; CDR3 protein: CAWTVKSGDGQYF; CDR3 DNA: TGTGCCTGGACAGTAAAATCAGGGGACGGGCAGTACTTC
J gene: TRBJ1-1; V gene: TRBV10-3; D gene: TRBD1; clone size: NA; CDR3 protein: CATRGGGTGGEAFF; CDR3 DNA: TGTGCCACGAGGGGGGGGGGGACAGGGGGTGAAGCTTTCTTT
J gene: TRBJ1-1; V gene: TRBV29-1; D gene: TRBD1; clone size: NA; CDR3 protein: CSSEWTGGTEAFF; CDR3 DNA: TGCAGCAGTGAATGGACAGGGGGCACTGAAGCTTTCTTT
J gene: TRBJ1-2; V gene: TRBV28; D gene: NA; clone size: NA; CDR3 protein: CASSFRGGGNYGYTF; CDR3 DNA: TGTGCCAGCAGTTTTCGGGGCGGAGGGAACTATGGCTACACCTTC
J gene: TRBJ2-5; V gene: TRBV10-3; D gene: TRBD2; clone size: many; CDR3 protein: CAISERFGGLASQETQYF; CDR3 DNA: TGTGCCATCAGTGAAAGGTTCGGGGGACTAGCTTCCCAAGAGACCCAGTACTTC
J gene: TRBJ2-3; V gene: TRBV7-9; D gene: NA; clone size: many; CDR3 protein: CASSSALGDTQYF; CDR3 DNA: TGTGCCAGCAGCTCTGCCTTGGGGGATACGCAGTATTTT
J gene: TRBJ2-1; V gene: TRBV14; D gene: NA; clone size: NA; CDR3 protein: CASSQDPRPIREQFF; CDR3 DNA: TGTGCCAGCAGCCAAGACCCAAGACCAATTAGGGAGCAGTTCTTC
J gene: TRBJ2-1; V gene: TRBV20-1; D gene: NA; clone size: NA; CDR3 protein: CSARDAPSGEQFF; CDR3 DNA: TGCAGTGCTCGGGACGCTCCCTCGGGGGAGCAGTTCTTC
J gene: TRBJ2-7; V gene: TRBV29-1; D gene: TRBD1; clone size: NA; CDR3 protein: CSVSGTGPSYEQYF; CDR3 DNA: TGCAGCGTTTCTGGGACAGGGCCCTCCTACGAGCAGTACTTC
J gene: TRBJ2-1; V gene: TRBV27; D gene: TRBD1; clone size: few; CDR3 protein: CASSPGQEYNEQFF; CDR3 DNA: TGTGCCAGCAGTCCGGGACAGGAGTACAATGAGCAGTTCTTC
J gene: TRBJ1-1; V gene: TRBV9; D gene: NA; clone size: NA; CDR3 protein: CASSYGTDTEAFF; CDR3 DNA: TGTGCCAGCAGCTACGGGACGGACACTGAAGCTTTCTTT
J gene: TRBJ2-3; V gene: TRBV11-2; D gene: TRBD2; clone size: NA; CDR3 protein: CASSLISGGQKSTDTQYF; CDR3 DNA: TGTGCCAGCAGCCTGATTAGCGGGGGGCAGAAAAGCACAGATACGCAGTATTTT
J gene: TRBJ2-3; V gene: TRBV11-1; D gene: NA; clone size: NA; CDR3 protein: CASSLVLTSTDTQYF; CDR3 DNA: TGTGCCAGCAGCTTAGTCCTGACTAGCACAGATACGCAGTATTTT
J gene: TRBJ1-6; V gene: TRBV5-1; D gene: TRBD1; clone size: NA; CDR3 protein: CASSKDRVNSPLHF; CDR3 DNA: TGCGCCAGCAGCAAGGACAGGGTCAACTCACCCCTCCACTTT
J gene: TRBJ1-3; V gene: TRBV19; D gene: NA; clone size: many; CDR3 protein: CASSILEGNTIYF; CDR3 DNA: TGTGCCAGTAGTATCTTGGAGGGAAACACCATATATTTT
J gene: TRBJ2-5; V gene: TRBV29-1; D gene: NA; clone size: NA; CDR3 protein: CSADLRETQYF; CDR3 DNA: TGCAGCGCGGACCTTAGAGAGACCCAGTACTTC
J gene: TRBJ2-3; V gene: TRBV11-2; D gene: NA; clone size: NA; CDR3 protein: CASQAFDNPSTDTQYF; CDR3 DNA: TGTGCCAGCCAAGCTTTCGACAACCCTAGCACAGATACGCAGTATTTT
J gene: TRBJ1-1; V gene: TRBV9; D gene: NA; clone size: NA; CDR3 protein: CASSVSQKNTEAFF; CDR3 DNA: TGTGCCAGCAGCGTTAGCCAGAAGAACACTGAAGCTTTCTTT
J gene: TRBJ2-7; V gene: TRBV5-6; D gene: NA; clone size: many; CDR3 protein: CASSHPERSYEQYF; CDR3 DNA: TGTGCCAGCAGCCACCCGGAACGCTCCTACGAGCAGTACTTC
J gene: TRBJ2-7; V gene: TRBV14; D gene: NA; clone size: NA; CDR3 protein: CASSQIAGGLIYEQYF; CDR3 DNA: TGTGCCAGCAGCCAGATTGCCGGGGGCCTTATCTACGAGCAGTACTTC
J gene: TRBJ1-2; V gene: TRBV7-9; D gene: NA; clone size: many; CDR3 protein: CASSPSYGYTF; CDR3 DNA: TGTGCCAGCAGCCCCAGTTATGGCTACACCTTC
J gene: TRBJ2-3; V gene: TRBV20-1; D gene: NA; clone size: NA; CDR3 protein: CSAAGRADYDTQYF; CDR3 DNA: TGCAGTGCCGCCGGTAGGGCGGATTACGATACGCAGTATTTT
J gene: TRBJ1-6; V gene: TRBV4-2; D gene: NA; clone size: NA; CDR3 protein: CASSHQLGGAPSYNSPLHF; CDR3 DNA: TGTGCCAGCAGCCACCAACTTGGCGGGGCCCCCTCCTATAATTCACCCCTCCACTTT
J gene: TRBJ1-1; V gene: TRBV20-1; D gene: NA; clone size: few; CDR3 protein: CSARGPRVLVTEAFF; CDR3 DNA: TGCAGTGCTAGAGGCCCCCGGGTCCTAGTCACTGAAGCTTTCTTT
J gene: TRBJ2-4; V gene: TRBV5-1; D gene: NA; clone size: few; CDR3 protein: CASSFGPRGGKNIQYF; CDR3 DNA: TGCGCCAGCAGCTTTGGACCCCGAGGGGGCAAAAACATTCAGTACTTC
J gene: TRBJ1-1; V gene: TRBV20-1; D gene: TRBD1; clone size: NA; CDR3 protein: CSARVQGEGTEAFF; CDR3 DNA: TGCAGTGCTAGGGTACAGGGGGAAGGCACTGAAGCTTTCTTT
J gene: TRBJ2-7; V gene: TRBV6-1; D gene: TRBD2; clone size: NA; CDR3 protein: CASTMWGTSTYEQYF; CDR3 DNA: TGTGCCAGCACCATGTGGGGGACTAGCACCTACGAGCAGTACTTC
J gene: TRBJ1-5; V gene: TRBV25-1; D gene: TRBD1; clone size: many; CDR3 protein: CASSDDRAGQQHF; CDR3 DNA: TGTGCCAGCAGTGATGACAGGGCAGGACAGCAGCATTTT
J gene: TRBJ2-7; V gene: TRBV7-2; D gene: TRBD2; clone size: many; CDR3 protein: CASSLEASGSYEQYF; CDR3 DNA: TGTGCCAGCAGCTTAGAGGCTAGCGGGAGCTACGAGCAGTACTTC
J gene: TRBJ2-7; V gene: TRBV7-2; D gene: NA; clone size: NA; CDR3 protein: CASSAGLKRYF; CDR3 DNA: TGTGCCAGCTCCGCAGGGCTCAAGCGGTACTTC
J gene: TRBJ1-1; V gene: TRBV25-1; D gene: TRBD1; clone size: many; CDR3 protein: CASSDWRQGPTEAFF; CDR3 DNA: TGTGCCAGCAGTGACTGGAGACAGGGGCCTACGGAAGCTTTCTTT
J gene: TRBJ1-1; V gene: TRBV19; D gene: NA; clone size: NA; CDR3 protein: CASAYASPPHTEAFF; CDR3 DNA: TGTGCCAGTGCCTACGCAAGTCCACCTCACACTGAAGCTTTCTTT
J gene: TRBJ1-5; V gene: TRBV5-1; D gene: TRBD1; clone size: many; CDR3 protein: CASSPGTGPSNNQPQHF; CDR3 DNA: TGCGCCAGCAGCCCTGGGACAGGACCAAGTAACAATCAGCCCCAGCATTTT
J gene: TRBJ1-4; V gene: TRBV16; D gene: NA; clone size: NA; CDR3 protein: CASRPRSSASEKLFF; CDR3 DNA: TGTGCCAGCAGACCTCGTAGCAGCGCATCAGAAAAACTGTTTTTT